A single sample is the source of the 13 T cell receptor beta chains below, sequenced in a study of PD-1 blockade in classical Hodgkin lymphoma. Repertoires were generated with immunoSEQ multiplex PCR, while TCRdb's copy carries only in-frame clones and drops some. The sample carries 20,000 to 25,000 clones, 90% recorded once. Time point described: newly diagnosed, previously untreated cHL patient sample. Researchers report purifying CD4+ T cells from thawed PBMCs by magnetic negative selection. The source material was CD4+ T cells from blood. The receptor set was obtained from a human donor with classical Hodgkin lymphoma.

The V and J genes are TRBV6-1 and TRBJ2-7; possibly TRBD1 for D (6 bases). The V end lost 4 bases, the J end lost 9 bases, and 13 bases lay between the germline ends. This CDR3 is built from 12 residues. Germline-derived CDR1 and CDR2 are MNHNS and SASEGT. The CDR3 DNA is TGTGCCAGCAGTGTGCAGGGGCTCCGGCAGTACTTC. Translated, it gives CASSVQGLRQYF.

The CDR3 region has the DNA TGTGCCAGCGGCACGTTTGGGACTCCCCAAGAGACCCAGTACTTC. Encoded protein: CASGTFGTPQETQYF. This chain joins TRBV5-4 and TRBJ2-5; tentatively, D is TRBD2 (6 bases). This CDR3 is 15 amino acids long. Germline lookup yields CDR1 SGHNT and CDR2 YYREEE (reference sequence). Trimming took off 7 bases at V and 1 base at J, with 17 bases between the two ends. Complete variable domain (other parts from reference TRBV5-4 and TRBJ2-5): ETGVTQSPTHLIKTRGQQVTLRCSSQSGHNTVSWYQQALGQGPQFIFQYYREEENGRGNFPPRFSGLQFPNYSSELNVNALELDDSALYLCASGTFGTPQETQYFGPGTRLLVL.

The DNA of the CDR3 is TGTGCCAGCAGCGTAGTAGGCGGGAGTTTGGATGAGCAGTTCTTC. Protein product: CASSVVGGSLDEQFF. The V gene is TRBV9, the J gene TRBJ2-1; TRBD2 matches at 7 bases. Germline CDR1 is SGDLS and CDR2 is YYNGEE. The J segment lost 8 bases and the V segment lost 0 bases, leaving 8 bases of the junction unmatched. The CDR3 covers 15 residues.

V usage is TRBV5-8 and J usage is TRBJ2-5; D possibly corresponds to TRBD1 (5 bases). The CDR3 has 12 residues. Germline V CDR1 and CDR2: SGHTS, YDEGEE. The germline V and J ends were trimmed by 7 bases and 4 bases, with 11 bases remaining between them. CDR3 loop: CASGANRETQYF. CDR3 bases: TGTGCCAGCGGGGCGAATCGAGAGACCCAGTACTTC.

CDR3: CASSYGVYQETQYF. The CDR3 DNA reads TGTGCCAGCAGCTACGGGGTATACCAAGAGACCCAGTACTTC. This chain uses TRBV7-2 with TRBJ2-5; TRBD2 might be the D (5 bases). Trimming took 4 bases from V and 0 from J, leaving 9 bases between them. The germline gives CDR1 SGHTA, CDR2 FQGNSA. The CDR3 contains 14 residues.

V usage is TRBV27 and J usage is TRBJ2-7; D remains unclear. The CDR3 is 12 amino acids. Per germline, CDR1 MNHEY and CDR2 SMNVEV (reference sequence). Trimming stripped 3 bases from V and 6 bases from J, with 9 bases between. In DNA form, the CDR3 reads TGTGCCAGCAGTTTGCTTTCTCGCGAGCAGTACTTC. Its translation is CASSLLSREQYF.

The rearrangement uses TRBV28 and TRBJ2-3, with TRBD1 matching 9 bases. Per the germline V gene, CDR1 is MDHEN and CDR2 is SYDVKM. This CDR3 comprises 16 residues. J gave up 3 bases and V 4 bases, and 8 bases lay outside the gene matches. The CDR3 loop is CASSSPGTGRTDTQYF. In DNA, the CDR3 is TGTGCCAGCAGTTCCCCCGGGACAGGGCGTACAGATACGCAGTATTTT.

V and J are TRBV10-3 and TRBJ1-1; a weak D match, TRBD1 (5 bases). The V gene lost 5 bases and the J gene lost 1 base, with 11 bases spanning the gap. There are 14 residues in the CDR3. Germline lookup yields CDR1 ENHRY and CDR2 SYGVKD. The CDR3 DNA reads as TGTGCCATCAGTACACAGGTCGGGAACACTGAAGCTTTCTTT. This sequence encodes CAISTQVGNTEAFF.

This clone came up a few times. J is TRBJ1-2 and V is TRBV10-1; 10 bases match TRBD1. V lost 4 bases, J lost 6 bases, and 5 bases stayed unmatched. Germline V gene sequence: CDR1 WNHNN, CDR2 SYGVQD (reference sequence). There are 14 residues in the CDR3. The DNA for the CDR3 is TGCGCCAGCAGTGGCGGACAGGGGGATCATGGCTACACCTTC. Amino acid sequence: CASSGGQGDHGYTF.

This chain uses TRBV5-1 with TRBJ2-1; no clear D gene. CDR3 length: 14 residues. Germline assignment: CDR1 SGHRS and CDR2 YFSETQ. Between the trimmed V and J ends, which lost 0 bases and 8 bases, there was a span of 12 bases. CDR3 in amino acids: CASSLEGPPDEQFF. The CDR3 coding sequence is TGCGCCAGCAGCTTGGAAGGTCCGCCGGATGAGCAGTTCTTC. Complete variable domain (other parts from reference TRBV5-1 and TRBJ2-1): KAGVTQTPRYLIKTRGQQVTLSCSPISGHRSVSWYQQTPGQGLQFLFEYFSETQRNKGNFPGRFSGRQFSNSRSEMNVSTLELGDSALYLCASSLEGPPDEQFFGPGTRLTVL.

The gene calls are TRBV2 and TRBJ2-5; D gene uncertain. The V gene's germline CDR1 is SNHLY and CDR2 FYNNEI. Trimming left V 6 bases short and J 5 bases short, with 16 bases between. The CDR3 loop spans 14 amino acids. CDR3: CASSENSWAETQYF. The CDR3 coding sequence is TGTGCCAGCAGCGAAAACTCTTGGGCGGAGACCCAGTACTTC.

The rearrangement joins TRBV10-3 to TRBJ1-2, with D perhaps TRBD1 (5 bases). The ends were cut back, 0 bases at V and 4 bases at J, with 15 bases in the middle. Looked up from germline, CDR1 is ENHRY and CDR2 is SYGVKD. This CDR3 is 16 amino acids long. The CDR3 protein is CAISESVGKGTYGYTF. CDR3 DNA: TGTGCCATCAGTGAGTCCGTGGGGAAGGGGACCTATGGCTACACCTTC.

The J gene is TRBJ2-5, the V gene TRBV18; D ambiguous. This CDR3 has 14 residues. The germline V gene encodes CDR1 KGHSH and CDR2 LQKENI. V was shortened by 3 bases and J by 1 base, with 9 bases between the two germline ends. CDR3 region: CASSPPGLQETQYF. CDR3 coding DNA: TGTGCCAGCTCACCCCCGGGCCTCCAAGAGACCCAGTACTTC. Full variable domain (remainder filled in from reference TRBV18 and TRBJ2-5): NAGVMQNPRHLVRRRGQEARLRCSPMKGHSHVYWYRQLPEEGLKFMVYLQKENIIDESGMPKERFSAEFPKEGPSILRIQQVVRGDSAAYFCASSPPGLQETQYFGPGTRLLVL.